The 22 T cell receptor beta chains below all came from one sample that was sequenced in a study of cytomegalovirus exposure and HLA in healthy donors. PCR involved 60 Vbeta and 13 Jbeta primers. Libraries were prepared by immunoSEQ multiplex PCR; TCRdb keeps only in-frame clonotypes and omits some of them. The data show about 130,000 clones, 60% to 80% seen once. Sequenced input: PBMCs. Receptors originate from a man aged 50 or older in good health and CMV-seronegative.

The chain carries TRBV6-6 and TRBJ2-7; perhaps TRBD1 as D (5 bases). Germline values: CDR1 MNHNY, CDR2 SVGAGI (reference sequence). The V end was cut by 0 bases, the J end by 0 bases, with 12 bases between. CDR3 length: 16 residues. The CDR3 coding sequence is TGTGCCAGCAGTTACTCCCCAGGGTACAGCTCCTACGAGCAGTACTTC. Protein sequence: CASSYSPGYSSYEQYF.

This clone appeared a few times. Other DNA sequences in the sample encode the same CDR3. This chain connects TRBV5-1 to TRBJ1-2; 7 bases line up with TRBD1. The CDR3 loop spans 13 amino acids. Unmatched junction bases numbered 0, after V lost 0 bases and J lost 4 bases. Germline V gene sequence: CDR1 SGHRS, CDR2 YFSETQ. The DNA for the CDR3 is TGCGCCAGCAGCTTGGACAGGGGCTATGGCTACACCTTC. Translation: CASSLDRGYGYTF. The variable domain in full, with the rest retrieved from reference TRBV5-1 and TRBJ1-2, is KAGVTQTPRYLIKTRGQQVTLSCSPISGHRSVSWYQQTPGQGLQFLFEYFSETQRNKGNFPGRFSGRQFSNSRSEMNVSTLELGDSALYLCASSLDRGYGYTFGSGTRLTVV.

The CDR3 protein is CASSLGQTNEQYF. CDR3 nucleotides: TGTGCCAGCAGCTTGGGACAAACTAACGAGCAGTACTTC. V gene TRBV7-8 combines with J gene TRBJ2-7, with D tentatively TRBD1 (6 bases). The V gene lost 3 bases and the J gene lost 5 bases, with 11 bases spanning the gap. The CDR3 is made up of 13 amino acids. CDR1 and CDR2 (germline): SGHVS, FQNEAQ.

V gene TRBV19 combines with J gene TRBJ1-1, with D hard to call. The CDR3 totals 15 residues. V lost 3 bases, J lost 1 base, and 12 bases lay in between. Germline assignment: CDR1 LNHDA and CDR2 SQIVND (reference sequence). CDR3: CASSMAGWENTEAFF. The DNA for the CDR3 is TGTGCCAGTAGTATGGCGGGGTGGGAGAACACTGAAGCTTTCTTT.

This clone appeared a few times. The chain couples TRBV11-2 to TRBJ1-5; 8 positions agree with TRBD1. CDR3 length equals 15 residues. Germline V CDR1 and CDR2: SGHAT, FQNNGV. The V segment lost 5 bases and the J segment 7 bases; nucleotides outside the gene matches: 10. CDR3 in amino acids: CASSTGQGVGQPQHF. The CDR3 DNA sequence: TGTGCCAGCAGCACCGGACAGGGAGTAGGGCAGCCCCAGCATTTT.

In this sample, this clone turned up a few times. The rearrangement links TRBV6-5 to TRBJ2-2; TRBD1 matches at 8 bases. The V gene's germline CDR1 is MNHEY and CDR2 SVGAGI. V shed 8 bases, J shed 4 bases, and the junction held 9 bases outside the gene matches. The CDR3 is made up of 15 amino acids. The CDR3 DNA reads TGTGCCAGCGCATACCAGGACAGGGCCACCGGGGAGCTGTTTTTT. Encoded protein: CASAYQDRATGELFF.

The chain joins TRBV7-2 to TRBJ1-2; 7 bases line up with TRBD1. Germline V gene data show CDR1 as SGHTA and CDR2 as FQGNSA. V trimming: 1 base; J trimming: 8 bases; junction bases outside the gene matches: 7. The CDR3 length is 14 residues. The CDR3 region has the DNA TGTGCCAGCAGCTTAGAGGGGACAGATAGCGGCTACACCTTC. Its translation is CASSLEGTDSGYTF.

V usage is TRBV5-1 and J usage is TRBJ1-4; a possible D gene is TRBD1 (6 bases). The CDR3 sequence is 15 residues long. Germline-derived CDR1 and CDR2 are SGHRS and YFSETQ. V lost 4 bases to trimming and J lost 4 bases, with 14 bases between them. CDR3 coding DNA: TGCGCCAGCAGCGAGGGGGGGGGTAATAATGAAAAACTGTTTTTT. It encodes CASSEGGGNNEKLFF.

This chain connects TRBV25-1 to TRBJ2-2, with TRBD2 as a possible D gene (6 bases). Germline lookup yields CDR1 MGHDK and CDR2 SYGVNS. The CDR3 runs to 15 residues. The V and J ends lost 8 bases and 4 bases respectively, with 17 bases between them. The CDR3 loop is CASSPINSGTGELFF. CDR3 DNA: TGTGCCAGCTCACCGATAAATAGCGGCACCGGGGAGCTGTTTTTT.

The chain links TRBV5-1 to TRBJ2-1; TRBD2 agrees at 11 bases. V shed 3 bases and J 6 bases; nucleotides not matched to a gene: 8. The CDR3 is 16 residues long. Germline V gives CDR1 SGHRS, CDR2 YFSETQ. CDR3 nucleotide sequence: TGCGCCAGCAGCTCCGCTAGCGGGAGGACTGTCAATGAGCAGTTCTTC. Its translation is CASSSASGRTVNEQFF.

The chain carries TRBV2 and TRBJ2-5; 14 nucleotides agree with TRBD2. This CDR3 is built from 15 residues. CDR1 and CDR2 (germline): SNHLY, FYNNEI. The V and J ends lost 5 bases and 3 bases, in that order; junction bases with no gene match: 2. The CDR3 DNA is TGTGCCAGCAGTCGACTAGCGGGAGGGGAAGAGACCCAGTACTTC. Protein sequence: CASSRLAGGEETQYF.

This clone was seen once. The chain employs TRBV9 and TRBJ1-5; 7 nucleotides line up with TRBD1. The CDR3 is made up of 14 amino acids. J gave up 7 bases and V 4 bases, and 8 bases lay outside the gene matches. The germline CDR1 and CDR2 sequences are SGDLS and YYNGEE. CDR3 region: CASSLTGAGQPQHF. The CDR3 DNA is TGTGCCAGCAGCCTTACAGGGGCGGGACAGCCCCAGCATTTT.

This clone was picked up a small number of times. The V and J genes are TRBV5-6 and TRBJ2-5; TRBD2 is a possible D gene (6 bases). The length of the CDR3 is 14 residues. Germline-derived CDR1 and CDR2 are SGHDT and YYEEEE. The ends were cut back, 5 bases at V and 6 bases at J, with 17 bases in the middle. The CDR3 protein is CASSPGRGGKTQYF. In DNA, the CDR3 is TGTGCCAGCAGTCCGGGCCGGGGAGGAAAGACCCAGTACTTC. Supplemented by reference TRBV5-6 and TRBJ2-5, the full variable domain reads DAGVTQSPTHLIKTRGQQVTLRCSPKSGHDTVSWYQQALGQGPQFIFQYYEEEERQRGNFPDRFSGHQFPNYSSELNVNALLLGDSALYLCASSPGRGGKTQYFGPGTRLLVL.

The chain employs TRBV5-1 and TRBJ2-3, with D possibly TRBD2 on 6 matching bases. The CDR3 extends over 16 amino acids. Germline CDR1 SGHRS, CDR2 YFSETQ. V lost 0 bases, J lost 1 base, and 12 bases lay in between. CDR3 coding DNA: TGCGCCAGCAGCTTGGATGAGGGAGGTGGCACAGATACGCAGTATTTT. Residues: CASSLDEGGGTDTQYF.

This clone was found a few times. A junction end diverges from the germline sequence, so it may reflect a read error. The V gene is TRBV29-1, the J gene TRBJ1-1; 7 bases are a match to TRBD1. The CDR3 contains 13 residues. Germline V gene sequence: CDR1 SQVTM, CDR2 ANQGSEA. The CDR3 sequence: CSAEDRARPVAFF. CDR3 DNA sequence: TGCAGCGCTGAAGACAGGGCCCGTCCGGTAGCTTTCTTT.

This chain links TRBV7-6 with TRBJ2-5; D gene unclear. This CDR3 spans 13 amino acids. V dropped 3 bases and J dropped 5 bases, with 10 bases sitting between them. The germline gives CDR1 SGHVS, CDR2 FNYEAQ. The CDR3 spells CASSFTVLETQYF. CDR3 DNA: TGTGCCAGCAGCTTCACAGTGTTGGAGACCCAGTACTTC.

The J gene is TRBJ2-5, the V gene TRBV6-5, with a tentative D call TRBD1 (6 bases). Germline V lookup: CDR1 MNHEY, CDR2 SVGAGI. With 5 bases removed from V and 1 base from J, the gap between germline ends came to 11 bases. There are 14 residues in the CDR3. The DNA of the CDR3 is TGTGCCAGCAGTAAGCCAGGGGTCCAAGAGACCCAGTACTTC. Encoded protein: CASSKPGVQETQYF.

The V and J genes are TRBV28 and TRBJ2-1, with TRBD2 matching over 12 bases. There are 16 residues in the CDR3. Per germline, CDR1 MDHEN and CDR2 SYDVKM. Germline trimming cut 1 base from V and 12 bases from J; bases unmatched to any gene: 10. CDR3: CASSLLTSGRPGPQFF. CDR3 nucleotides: TGTGCCAGCAGTTTATTGACTAGCGGGAGACCCGGGCCGCAGTTCTTC.

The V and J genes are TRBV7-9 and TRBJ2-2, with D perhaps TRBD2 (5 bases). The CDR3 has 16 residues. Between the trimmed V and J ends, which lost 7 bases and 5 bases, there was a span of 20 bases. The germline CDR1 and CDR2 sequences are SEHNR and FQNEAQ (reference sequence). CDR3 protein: CASIRGNGFGTGELFF. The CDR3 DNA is TGTGCCAGCATCCGGGGTAACGGGTTCGGGACCGGGGAGCTGTTTTTT. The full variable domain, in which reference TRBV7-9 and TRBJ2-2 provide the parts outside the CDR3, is DTGVSQNPRHKITKRGQNVTFRCDPISEHNRLYWYRQTLGQGPEFLTYFQNEAQLEKSRLLSDRFSAERPKGSFSTLEIQRTEQGDSAMYLCASIRGNGFGTGELFFGEGSRLTVL.

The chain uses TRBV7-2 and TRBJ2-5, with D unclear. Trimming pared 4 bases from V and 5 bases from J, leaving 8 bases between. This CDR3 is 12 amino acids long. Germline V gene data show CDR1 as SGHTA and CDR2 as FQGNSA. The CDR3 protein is CASSSTLETQYF. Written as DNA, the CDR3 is TGTGCCAGCAGCTCCACTTTGGAGACCCAGTACTTC.

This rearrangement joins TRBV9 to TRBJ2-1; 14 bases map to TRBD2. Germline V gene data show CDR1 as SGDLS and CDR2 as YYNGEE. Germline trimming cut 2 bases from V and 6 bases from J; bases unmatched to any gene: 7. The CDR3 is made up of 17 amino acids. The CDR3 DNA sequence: TGTGCCAGCAGCGTCGGGACTAGCGGGAGCTTCGGCAATGAGCAGTTCTTC. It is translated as CASSVGTSGSFGNEQFF.

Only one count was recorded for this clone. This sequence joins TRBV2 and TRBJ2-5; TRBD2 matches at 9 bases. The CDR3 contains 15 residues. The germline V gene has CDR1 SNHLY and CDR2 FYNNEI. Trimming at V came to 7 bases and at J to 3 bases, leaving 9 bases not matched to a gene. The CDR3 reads CASTGSGRRKETQYF. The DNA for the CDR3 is TGTGCCAGCACGGGTAGCGGGAGACGTAAAGAGACCCAGTACTTC.